The T cell receptor beta chain described here comes from a study of cytomegalovirus exposure and HLA in healthy donors. Overall study: HLA-typed donors were the source of approximately 80 million unique TCRs held in an early data release. Regarding the study as a whole: Available immune exposure information covered CMV serostatus only.

This cohort consisted of healthy bone marrow donors. A remark on this clone: The antigen remains unidentified.

Amplification used 60 Vbeta primers and 13 Jbeta primers. Sequencing used immunoSEQ multiplex PCR; TCRdb keeps in-frame clones, though not all of them. This table holds about 32,000 clones. This clonotype was sampled from a female donor in good health and CMV-seronegative. The sequenced sample was PBMCs.

The CDR3 loop reads CASSPGQGNEKLFF. In nucleotides, the CDR3 is TGTGCCAGCTCACCGGGACAGGGAAATGAAAAACTGTTTTTT. The chain couples TRBV18 to TRBJ1-4, with TRBD1 matching 9 bases. The CDR3 sequence is 14 residues long. The ends lost 3 bases at V and 5 bases at J; junction bases unmatched: 1. Looked up from germline, CDR1 is KGHSH and CDR2 is LQKENI.